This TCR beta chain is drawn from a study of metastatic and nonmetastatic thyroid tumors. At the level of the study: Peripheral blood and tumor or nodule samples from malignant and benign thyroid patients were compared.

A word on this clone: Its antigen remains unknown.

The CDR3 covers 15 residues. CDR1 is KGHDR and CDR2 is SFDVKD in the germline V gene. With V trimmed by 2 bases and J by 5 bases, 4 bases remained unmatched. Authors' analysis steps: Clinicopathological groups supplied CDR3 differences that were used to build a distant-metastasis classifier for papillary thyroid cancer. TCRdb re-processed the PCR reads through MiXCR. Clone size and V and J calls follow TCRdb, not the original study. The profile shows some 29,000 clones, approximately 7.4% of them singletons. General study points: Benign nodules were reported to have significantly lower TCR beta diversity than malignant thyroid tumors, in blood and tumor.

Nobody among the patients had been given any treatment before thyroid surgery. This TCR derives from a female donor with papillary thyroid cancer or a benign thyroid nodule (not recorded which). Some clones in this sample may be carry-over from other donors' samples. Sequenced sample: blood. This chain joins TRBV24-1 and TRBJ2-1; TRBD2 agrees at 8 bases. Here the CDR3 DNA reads TGTGCCACCAGTGATTCCGGGGGGGCGAACAATGAGCAGTTCTTC. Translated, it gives CATSDSGGANNEQFF.